Listed below are T cell receptor beta chains from one sample, sequenced in a study of blood T cell repertoires in COVID-19. This table comes from immunoSEQ multiplex PCR, and its TCRdb copy is limited to in-frame clones, with some not included. The sample yields under 130,000 clones, more than 75% seen once. Sequenced sample: peripheral blood. These receptors were collected from a human donor in a cohort sampled during active COVID-19. The CDR3 runs from the conserved cysteine through the conserved F or W. Each record gives: J gene, clone size, D gene, V gene, CDR3 protein, CDR3 DNA. D genes are given only for firm matches. Size is stated for part of the rows, as once, few or many counts, or as a class when the clone is expanded.

>TRBJ2-5|-|TRBD2|TRBV7-2
CASSPPGRGGLETQYF
TGTGCCAGCAGCCCCCCTGGGAGGGGAGGGTTAGAGACCCAGTACTTC
>TRBJ2-1|-|TRBD1|TRBV24-1
CATSSQGDLSNEQFF
TGTGCCACCAGTAGTCAGGGGGATCTTAGCAATGAGCAGTTCTTC
>TRBJ2-6|-|TRBD1|TRBV9
CASSPRRQGSGANVLTF
TGTGCCAGCAGCCCTCGGAGACAGGGTTCTGGGGCCAACGTCCTGACTTTC
>TRBJ1-1|once|TRBD1|TRBV11-2
CASSLQGGTEAFF
TGTGCCAGCAGCTTACAGGGGGGCACTGAAGCTTTCTTT
>TRBJ2-4|-|-|TRBV15
CATSRAGPATKNIQYF
TGTGCCACCAGCAGAGCAGGCCCAGCCACTAAAAACATTCAGTACTTC
>TRBJ2-4|-|-|TRBV20-1
CSASVQSVAKNIQYF
TGCAGTGCTAGTGTACAGTCAGTTGCCAAAAACATTCAGTACTTC
>TRBJ1-1|few|-|TRBV29-1
CSVGQMNTEAFF
TGCAGCGTCGGACAGATGAACACTGAAGCTTTCTTT
>TRBJ2-1|-|-|TRBV7-9
CASSPKVGGSNEQFF
TGTGCCAGCAGCCCAAAGGTCGGGGGTAGCAATGAGCAGTTCTTC
>TRBJ1-2|-|-|TRBV9
CASSQTNYGYTF
TGTGCCAGCAGCCAAACTAACTATGGCTACACCTTC
>TRBJ2-5|-|-|TRBV9
CASSVGVAAGSQETQYF
TGTGCCAGCAGCGTAGGGGTTGCGGCGGGGAGTCAAGAGACCCAGTACTTC
>TRBJ1-1|-|TRBD1|TRBV25-1
CASSVTGWGAEAFF
TGTGCCAGCAGTGTGACAGGGTGGGGGGCTGAAGCTTTCTTT
>TRBJ2-7|-|TRBD2|TRBV11-3
CASSFWTSGGLSYEQYF
TGTGCCAGCAGCTTTTGGACTAGCGGGGGGCTGTCCTACGAGCAGTACTTC
>TRBJ2-5|-|TRBD1|TRBV6-5
CASSYPGQGKETQYF
TGTGCCAGCAGTTACCCTGGACAGGGAAAGGAGACCCAGTACTTC
>TRBJ1-1|-|-|TRBV5-1
CASTLVGGTEAFF
TGCGCCAGCACCCTAGTAGGGGGCACTGAAGCTTTCTTT
>TRBJ1-2|-|-|TRBV3-1/TRBV3-2
CASSLTPQPENGYTF
TGTGCCAGCAGCCTGACACCCCAGCCGGAAAATGGCTACACCTTC
>TRBJ2-7|-|-|TRBV19
CASSGPRTAISYEQYF
TGTGCCAGTAGTGGGCCCCGGACAGCCATCTCCTACGAGCAGTACTTC
>TRBJ2-2|-|TRBD2|TRBV5-6
CASSLSTSGGMWTGELFF
TGTGCCAGCAGCTTGTCGACTAGCGGGGGGATGTGGACCGGGGAGCTGTTTTTT
>TRBJ1-2|-|-|TRBV18
CASSGDSTLNYGYTF
TGTGCCAGCTCAGGTGACAGTACTCTTAACTATGGCTACACCTTC
>TRBJ2-5|-|-|TRBV5-1
CASSLGGVARETQYF
TGCGCCAGCAGCTTGGGCGGGGTAGCGAGGGAGACCCAGTACTTC
>TRBJ1-5|-|-|TRBV6-5
CASRKGDQPQHF
TGTGCCAGCAGGAAAGGGGATCAGCCCCAGCATTTT
>TRBJ2-3|-|TRBD2|TRBV14
CASSPGTTLDTQYF
TGTGCCAGCAGCCCTGGGACTACCCTGGATACGCAGTATTTT
>TRBJ2-7|-|TRBD2|TRBV6-5
CASNRGDGHLYEQYF
TGTGCCAGCAACCGGGGGGACGGACACCTCTACGAGCAGTACTTC
>TRBJ2-7|-|-|TRBV12-3/TRBV12-4
CASSSRGEQYF
TGTGCCAGCAGTTCGCGGGGCGAGCAGTACTTC
>TRBJ1-1|-|TRBD1|TRBV11-3
CASSSGQGATRAFF
TGTGCCAGCAGCTCGGGACAGGGGGCGACGCGGGCTTTCTTT
>TRBJ1-1|-|TRBD1|TRBV19
CASRPQGGSWGNTEAFF
TGTGCCAGTAGACCGCAGGGGGGAAGCTGGGGGAACACTGAAGCTTTCTTT
>TRBJ2-2|-|-|TRBV25-1
CASRVEKSGTQNTGELFF
TGTGCCAGCAGGGTTGAAAAGAGCGGGACACAGAACACCGGGGAGCTGTTTTTT
>TRBJ2-7|-|-|TRBV6-6
CASVQGGTYEQYF
TGTGCCAGCGTTCAGGGGGGAACCTACGAGCAGTACTTC
>TRBJ2-3|-|-|TRBV11-3
CASSLVLGRGTDTQYF
TGTGCCAGCAGCTTAGTCTTAGGGCGCGGGACAGATACGCAGTATTTT
>TRBJ1-1|-|-|TRBV2
CASRDTSNTEAFF
TGTGCCAGCAGGGACACCTCGAACACTGAAGCTTTCTTT
>TRBJ2-5|-|TRBD2|TRBV18
CASSAGERGSQETQYF
TGTGCCAGCTCCGCAGGGGAGCGGGGGTCACAAGAGACCCAGTACTTC
>TRBJ2-3|-|-|TRBV4-2
CASSQTQTSTDTQYF
TGTGCCAGCAGCCAAACACAGACAAGCACAGATACGCAGTATTTT
>TRBJ1-2|-|-|TRBV19
CASSITPGPYGYTF
TGTGCCAGTAGTATAACCCCTGGGCCCTATGGCTACACCTTC
>TRBJ1-2|few|TRBD1|TRBV30
CAWARDRGSYGYTF
TGTGCCTGGGCCCGGGACAGGGGTAGCTATGGCTACACCTTC
>TRBJ1-1|-|-|TRBV6-2/TRBV6-3
CASSYTGWSTEAFF
TGTGCCAGCAGTTACACAGGGTGGTCCACTGAAGCTTTCTTT
>TRBJ1-2|once|-|TRBV6-5
CASSYSEGSVYGYTF
TGTGCCAGCAGTTACTCGGAGGGTTCAGTCTATGGCTACACCTTC